The 29 T cell receptor beta chains below all came from one sample that was sequenced in a study of blood T cell repertoires in COVID-19. Assay: immunoSEQ multiplex PCR; the TCRdb copy retains only in-frame clones and omits some. The sample carries a few hundred thousand clones, about 92% recorded once. Sequenced input: PBMCs or T cells enriched from blood (not recorded which). These receptors were taken from a woman in her 30s who had recovered from COVID-19.

The chain has TRBV9 and TRBJ2-1; 10 bases fit TRBD2. CDR1 SGDLS and CDR2 YYNGEE come from the germline V gene. This CDR3 has 15 residues. Losses at the gene ends were 4 bases for V and 6 bases for J; bases not matched to a gene: 7. CDR3: CASSPLAGVSNEQFF. As DNA, the CDR3 is TGTGCCAGCAGCCCCCTAGCGGGAGTTTCCAATGAGCAGTTCTTC. Full variable domain (missing parts from reference TRBV9 and TRBJ2-1): DSGVTQTPKHLITATGQRVTLRCSPRSGDLSVYWYQQSLDQGLQFLIQYYNGEERAKGNILERFSAQQFPDLHSELNLSSLELGDSALYFCASSPLAGVSNEQFFGPGTRLTVL.

Only one count was recorded for this clone. This chain links TRBV5-8 with TRBJ1-5, with D perhaps TRBD1 (6 bases). The CDR3 totals 15 residues. Germline lookup yields CDR1 SGHTS and CDR2 YDEGEE. Trimming stripped 4 bases from V and 6 bases from J, with 17 bases between. CDR3 amino acids: CASSQEQGAGQPQHF. In DNA, the CDR3 is TGTGCCAGCAGCCAAGAACAGGGTGCGGGTCAGCCCCAGCATTTT.

The rearrangement uses TRBV6-5 and TRBJ2-2, with D perhaps TRBD2 (5 bases). The V gene's germline CDR1 is MNHEY and CDR2 SVGAGI. V lost 6 bases and J lost 3, with 14 bases in between. CDR3 size: 15 residues. CDR3 sequence reads: CASRLINGDTGELFF. CDR3 DNA sequence: TGTGCCAGCAGGCTGATAAACGGGGACACCGGGGAGCTGTTTTTT.

The chain carries TRBV5-4 and TRBJ1-2; 9 bases map to TRBD1. This CDR3 is built from 15 residues. Trimming took 1 base from V and 3 from J; bases not matched to a gene: 4. The V gene's germline CDR1 is SGHNT and CDR2 YYREEE (reference sequence). CDR3 residues: CASSLLRDRDYGYTF. The CDR3 DNA reads TGTGCCAGCAGCTTGTTACGGGACAGGGACTATGGCTACACCTTC.

The chain has TRBV7-2 and TRBJ2-2; a weak D match, TRBD1 (6 bases). The CDR3 has 14 residues. CDR1 SGHTA and CDR2 FQGNSA come from the germline V gene. Trimming pared 5 bases from V and 4 bases from J, leaving 11 bases between. As DNA, the CDR3 is TGTGCCAGCAGCCTCCAGGGGACCACCGGGGAGCTGTTTTTT. Translating gives CASSLQGTTGELFF.

This rearrangement joins TRBV5-4 to TRBJ2-5; TRBD1 matches 10 bases. Losses at the gene ends were 4 bases for V and 5 bases for J; bases not matched to a gene: 8. The CDR3 has 15 amino acids. CDR1 SGHNT and CDR2 YYREEE come from the germline V gene (reference sequence). The CDR3 region has the DNA TGTGCCAGCAGCCCCGACAGGGGGCCATGGGAGACCCAGTACTTC. Translation gives CASSPDRGPWETQYF. Variable domain in full (rest from reference TRBV5-4 and TRBJ2-5): ETGVTQSPTHLIKTRGQQVTLRCSSQSGHNTVSWYQQALGQGPQFIFQYYREEENGRGNFPPRFSGLQFPNYSSELNVNALELDDSALYLCASSPDRGPWETQYFGPGTRLLVL.

This chain uses TRBV20-1 with TRBJ2-7, with 11 bases identical to TRBD2. Trimming cost V 3 bases and J 2 bases; bases outside gene matches: 15. This CDR3 is 18 amino acids long. The germline V gene has CDR1 DFQATT and CDR2 SNEGSKA (reference sequence). The CDR3 loop reads CSASLVLAGGPRAYEQYF. CDR3 nucleotide sequence: TGCAGTGCTAGTCTTGTATTAGCGGGAGGGCCGAGGGCCTACGAGCAGTACTTC.

The rearrangement links TRBV3-1 (or the pseudogene TRBV3-2) to TRBJ1-3; 10 bases match TRBD1. Germline V gene lookup returns CDR1 LGHDT and CDR2 YNNKEL (reference sequence). The CDR3 consists of 14 residues. V gave up 4 bases and J gave up 8 bases; unmatched junction bases: 5. CDR3 DNA: TGTGCCAGCAGCCCCAGGGACAGGGGATACACCATATATTTT. Encoded protein: CASSPRDRGYTIYF.

The genes are TRBV18 and TRBJ1-2, with D possibly being TRBD1 (5 bases). V lost 3 bases and J 3 bases, leaving 20 bases between the germline ends. The length of the CDR3 is 17 residues. Per the germline V gene, CDR1 is KGHSH and CDR2 is LQKENI. CDR3 in amino acids: CASSPGLHAQGDYGYTF. CDR3 DNA: TGTGCCAGCTCACCGGGACTACATGCGCAAGGTGACTATGGCTACACCTTC.

The genes are TRBV2 and TRBJ1-6; D unclear. The germline CDR1 and CDR2 sequences are SNHLY and FYNNEI. Trimming took 4 bases from V and 8 from J, leaving 9 bases between them. This CDR3 has 13 residues. Here the CDR3 reads CASSGRVYSPLHF. The CDR3 nucleotides read TGTGCCAGCAGTGGAAGAGTATATTCACCCCTCCACTTT.

The J gene is TRBJ1-5, the V gene TRBV24-1; 10 bases are shared with TRBD1. V lost 2 bases and J lost 5; bases outside the gene matches: 2. In germline, CDR1 is KGHDR, CDR2 SFDVKD. The CDR3 loop spans 15 amino acids. CDR3 DNA: TGTGCCACCAGTGATTCGGGACAGGGGTATCAGCCCCAGCATTTT. This gives the protein CATSDSGQGYQPQHF.

This clone has only one observation. The rearrangement uses TRBV5-4 and TRBJ2-1; D is possibly TRBD2 (6 bases). Germline V lookup: CDR1 SGHNT, CDR2 YYREEE (reference sequence). The CDR3 sequence is 15 residues long. Trimming removed 2 bases at V and 5 bases at J, with 14 bases between. The CDR3 loop reads CASSFGTPTNNEQFF. Written as DNA, the CDR3 is TGTGCCAGCAGCTTCGGGACTCCCACCAACAATGAGCAGTTCTTC.

J is TRBJ2-1 and V is TRBV27, with 11 bases fitting TRBD2. Germline CDR1 reads MNHEY; CDR2 reads SMNVEV (reference sequence). The junction had 16 bases not matched to a gene; V was cut back by 4 bases and J by 8 bases. This CDR3 region has 18 residues. CDR3 sequence reads: CASSSRLYVAGGPDEQFF. CDR3 coding DNA: TGTGCCAGCAGTTCCCGGCTATATGTAGCGGGGGGGCCCGATGAGCAGTTCTTC.

The chain combines TRBV11-2 with TRBJ2-1; D not certain. Germline loops: CDR1 SGHAT, CDR2 FQNNGV. The germline V and J ends were trimmed by 0 bases and 7 bases, with 10 bases remaining between them. CDR3 size: 14 residues. Written as DNA, the CDR3 is TGTGCCAGCAGCTTAGACCGTACTACGAATGAGCAGTTCTTC. Translated, it gives CASSLDRTTNEQFF.

This chain joins TRBV4-1 and TRBJ1-2, with TRBD1 identical over 7 bases. With V trimmed by 4 bases and J by 4 bases, 12 bases remained unmatched. Germline lookup yields CDR1 MGHRA and CDR2 YSYEKL. The CDR3 has 16 residues. CDR3 coding DNA: TGCGCCAGCAGCCGGGACAGCGAAGTTACGATCTATGGCTACACCTTC. The encoded protein is CASSRDSEVTIYGYTF.

This sequence joins TRBV23-1 and TRBJ2-7; 12 bases fit TRBD2. TRBV23-1 counts as an open reading frame of uncertain function. CDR3 length: 14 residues. Trimming removed 7 bases from V and 5 bases from J; junction bases left unmatched: 6. The CDR3 loop is CASTTSGRRNEQYF. CDR3 DNA: TGCGCCAGCACGACTAGCGGGAGAAGGAACGAGCAGTACTTC.

CDR3 bases: TGTGCCAGCAGCGCCACTAGCGCAATTAACAATGAGCAGTTCTTC. This codes for CASSATSAINNEQFF. V and J are TRBV11-1 and TRBJ2-1; 7 nucleotides agree with TRBD2. The CDR3 length is 15 residues. V trimming: 5 bases; J trimming: 5 bases; junction bases outside the gene matches: 9. CDR1 is SGHAT, CDR2 FQDESV, per germline (reference sequence).

Remarks on this clone: The same CDR3 arises from other DNA sequences in this sample as well. V gene TRBV30 combines with J gene TRBJ1-2; possibly TRBD1 for D (5 bases). CDR3 length: 15 amino acids. With 1 base removed from V and 0 bases from J, the gap between germline ends came to 12 bases. In germline, CDR1 is GTSNPN, CDR2 SVGIG (reference sequence). The CDR3 loop is CAWSAPGGANYGYTF. CDR3 coding DNA: TGTGCCTGGAGTGCCCCCGGGGGGGCTAACTATGGCTACACCTTC.

This chain uses TRBV7-2 with TRBJ2-1, with D possibly being TRBD2 (5 bases). Germline assignment: CDR1 SGHTA and CDR2 FQGNSA. Trimming left V 7 bases short and J 8 bases short, with 15 bases between. There are 13 residues in the CDR3. DNA for the CDR3: TGTGCCAGCACCCGGACTGTCGGTGATGAGCAGTTCTTC. It yields the protein CASTRTVGDEQFF.

This chain joins TRBV3-1 (or the pseudogene TRBV3-2) and TRBJ1-2; 7 nucleotides agree with TRBD1. The CDR3 length is 13 residues. Trimming removed 5 bases from V and 6 bases from J; junction bases left unmatched: 6. The germline V gene has CDR1 LGHDT and CDR2 YNNKEL (reference sequence). The CDR3 loop is CASSIVQGDGYTF. The CDR3 DNA reads as TGTGCCAGCAGCATCGTCCAGGGGGATGGCTACACCTTC.

The chain is built from TRBV19 and TRBJ1-4; 9 positions agree with TRBD1. Germline trimming cut 3 bases from V and 3 bases from J; bases unmatched to any gene: 2. Germline CDR1 reads LNHDA; CDR2 reads SQIVND (reference sequence). This CDR3 region has 15 residues. CDR3 region: CASSMRTGANEKLFF. For the CDR3, the DNA is TGTGCCAGTAGTATGAGGACAGGGGCTAATGAAAAACTGTTTTTT.

The CDR3 DNA follows: TGTGCCAGCAGATGGGGGGGGAACTATGGCTACACCTTC. Encoded protein: CASRWGGNYGYTF. V and J are TRBV28 and TRBJ1-2; tentatively, D is TRBD1 (5 bases). CDR3 length: 13 residues. Germline loops: CDR1 MDHEN, CDR2 SYDVKM. The V end lost 6 bases, the J end lost 2 bases, and 10 bases lay between the germline ends.

The rearrangement uses TRBV10-2 and TRBJ2-7, with D perhaps matching TRBD1 (6 bases). Germline-derived CDR1 and CDR2 are WSHSY and SAAADI. The CDR3 is made up of 14 amino acids. Trimming pared 0 bases from V and 2 bases from J, leaving 8 bases between. The CDR3 sequence: CASSESQGPYEQYF. The CDR3 nucleotides read TGCGCCAGCAGTGAGTCACAGGGCCCCTACGAGCAGTACTTC.

The chain employs TRBV3-1 (or the pseudogene TRBV3-2) and TRBJ2-5; D is possibly TRBD2 (5 bases). V dropped 3 bases and J dropped 9 bases, with 14 bases sitting between them. Germline CDR1 and CDR2: LGHDT and YNNKEL (reference sequence). The CDR3 sequence is 13 residues long. CDR3 in DNA: TGTGCCAGCAGCCAGGGTCTGCGAGGGTCCCAGTACTTC. Its protein is CASSQGLRGSQYF.

There are a few counts of this clone. The chain joins TRBV7-6 to TRBJ2-7; the D is unclear. The CDR3 is 14 residues long. Germline loops: CDR1 SGHVS, CDR2 FNYEAQ. Trimming stripped 1 base from V and 0 bases from J, with 7 bases between. The CDR3 region is CASSLGASSYEQYF. The CDR3 nucleotides read TGTGCCAGCAGCTTAGGAGCGAGCTCCTACGAGCAGTACTTC.

V gene TRBV15 combines with J gene TRBJ2-7; 9 bases align to TRBD1. Unmatched junction bases numbered 7, after V lost 1 base and J lost 6 bases. The germline gives CDR1 LNHNV, CDR2 YYDKDF (reference sequence). The CDR3 spans 15 residues. DNA of the CDR3: TGTGCCACCAGCAGAGCTCCCGGACAGGGGAGCGAGCAGTACTTC. Encoded protein: CATSRAPGQGSEQYF.

Concerning this clone: Additional DNA sequences in this sample encode the identical CDR3. The chain uses TRBV18 and TRBJ1-2, with a possible D match to TRBD1 (6 bases). In germline, CDR1 is KGHSH, CDR2 LQKENI. The CDR3 consists of 14 residues. The ends were cut back, 6 bases at V and 2 bases at J, with 13 bases in the middle. For the CDR3, the DNA is TGTGCCAGCTCGCCAAACAGGGACAACTATGGCTACACCTTC. Its translation is CASSPNRDNYGYTF.

The genes are TRBV7-8 and TRBJ1-2; 9 bases match TRBD1. Germline loops: CDR1 SGHVS, CDR2 FQNEAQ. V trimming: 2 bases; J trimming: 2 bases; junction bases outside the gene matches: 3. This CDR3 comprises 15 residues. For the CDR3, the DNA is TGTGCCAGCAGCTTATCGGGACAGGGCAACTATGGCTACACCTTC. Amino acids: CASSLSGQGNYGYTF.

The chain recombines TRBV9 with TRBJ2-3; possibly TRBD2 for D (6 bases). Germline V gene sequence: CDR1 SGDLS, CDR2 YYNGEE. Trimming shortened V by 4 bases and J by 5 bases, and 20 bases separated the two germline ends. The CDR3 contains 16 residues. CDR3: CASSPTFGGELDTQYF. The CDR3 bases are TGTGCCAGCAGCCCAACCTTCGGCGGGGAGTTAGATACGCAGTATTTT.